This T cell receptor (beta chain) originates from a study of T cells in Graves' hyperthyroidism and ophthalmopathy. Across the whole study: Initial diagnosis, before any treatment, was when peripheral blood was collected. Study outcomes and limitations: Peripheral blood also featured most of the thyroid clonotypes expanded above 0.001.

The CDR3 regions of TCR beta were amplified from RNA transcripts. Primed by the HTBI set, a first-round RT-PCR was run on the TCR CDR3. Via MiXCR, TCRdb re-called the multiplex PCR reads, giving one row per CDR3 protein. The sample shows roughly 380,000 distinct CDR3 sequences, roughly an eighth of them seen only once. The CDR3 spans 15 residues. V lost 5 bases and J lost 5; bases outside the gene matches: 8. If no ophthalmopathy progression occurred within 18 months, Graves' hyperthyroidism was stable. Comments on this clonotype: Its antigen is not known.

Material for sequencing was blood. V gene TRBV12-3 or TRBV12-4 combines with J gene TRBJ2-3; 9 nucleotides agree with TRBD2. The sequence was collected from a woman aged 18-30 years with Graves' hyperthyroidism. DNA of the CDR3: TGTGCCAGCAGTGAGTGGACTAGCGAGGAAGATACGCAGTATTTT. This gives the protein CASSEWTSEEDTQYF.